A single sample is the source of the 20 T cell receptor beta chains below, sequenced in a study of CD4 T cells in relation to SARS-CoV-2 and coronaviruses. CD4+ T cells from unexposed donors were obtained before the COVID-19 pandemic (2011-2018). The cells were cultured for over eight days before CD4+ T cells were isolated. The repertoire was sequenced with immunoSEQ multiplex PCR; TCRdb's copy has only in-frame clones and lacks some. The sample records fewer than 25,000 clones, just over 75% being singletons. No antigen has been assigned to these receptors. The specimen was CD4+ T cells from PBMCs, cultured in vitro. These TCRs come from a human donor in good health.

The chain combines TRBV29-1 with TRBJ1-2; a possible D gene is TRBD1 (5 bases). Germline assignment: CDR1 SQVTM and CDR2 ANQGSEA. The CDR3 sequence is 15 residues long. V gave up 5 bases and J gave up 4 bases, with 20 bases separating them. The CDR3 is CSVLGRTPNSYGYTF. CDR3 coding DNA: TGCAGCGTTCTTGGACGGACACCGAACTCCTATGGCTACACCTTC.

The gene calls are TRBV24-1 and TRBJ2-7; 7 bases are shared with TRBD1. V was clipped by 0 bases and J by 3 bases; unmatched bases: 4. The germline CDR1 and CDR2 sequences are KGHDR and SFDVKD. The CDR3 is 15 amino acids. CDR3 DNA: TGTGCCACCAGTGATTTGGCAGGGGACAGCTACGAGCAGTACTTC. Amino acid sequence: CATSDLAGDSYEQYF.

The chain couples TRBV7-2 to TRBJ1-5, with D uncertain. Trimming removed 5 bases from V and 4 bases from J, with 18 bases in between. The CDR3 has 16 residues. The germline V gene has CDR1 SGHTA and CDR2 FQGNSA. Here the CDR3 DNA reads TGTGCCAGCAGCCCTTCAAGCTGGCCGGGGAATCAGCCCCAGCATTTT. As protein: CASSPSSWPGNQPQHF.

V usage is TRBV19 and J usage is TRBJ2-6, with D perhaps TRBD2 (6 bases). The ends were cut back, 3 bases at V and 3 bases at J, with 9 bases in the middle. The CDR3 is made up of 15 amino acids. Germline V CDR1 and CDR2: LNHDA, SQIVND (reference sequence). This chain's CDR3 is CASSMSGVGANVLTF. CDR3 bases: TGTGCCAGTAGTATGTCGGGGGTTGGGGCCAACGTCCTGACTTTC.

V is TRBV6-8 and J is TRBJ2-3; tentative D call: TRBD1 (5 bases). Trimming removed 2 bases at V and 7 bases at J, with 10 bases between. The germline V gene has CDR1 MNHGY and CDR2 SAAAGT. CDR3 length: 13 amino acids. The CDR3 region has the DNA TGTGCCAGCAGTTACCACACAGGCCATACGCAGTATTTT. Encoded protein: CASSYHTGHTQYF.

The V gene is TRBV29-1, the J gene TRBJ2-2; TRBD2 matches at 8 bases. This CDR3 has 14 amino acids. Germline CDR1 reads SQVTM; CDR2 reads ANQGSEA. The V gene end was trimmed by 7 bases and the J gene end by 7 bases; junction bases not matched to a gene: 11. The CDR3 nucleotides read TGCAGCGCCCTAATAGCGGGATCCAGCGGGGAGCTGTTTTTT. It yields the protein CSALIAGSSGELFF.

This sequence joins TRBV4-1 and TRBJ1-1; 11 nucleotides line up with TRBD1. CDR1 and CDR2 (germline): MGHRA, YSYEKL. V dropped 4 bases and J dropped 5; count of bases not matched to a gene: 9. This CDR3 region has 16 residues. CDR3 bases: TGCGCCAGCAGCCGAGGAGGACAGGGGGCGAGGACTGAAGCTTTCTTT. Translation gives CASSRGGQGARTEAFF.

The chain couples TRBV9 to TRBJ2-1; 7 bases match TRBD2. Per germline, CDR1 SGDLS and CDR2 YYNGEE. The CDR3 sequence is 13 residues long. Losses at the gene ends were 6 bases for V and 9 bases for J; bases not matched to a gene: 9. The CDR3 DNA reads as TGTGCCAGCACGGCGGGAGCCTTGGGTGAGCAGTTCTTC. Its protein product is CASTAGALGEQFF.

This chain uses TRBV2 with TRBJ1-1; the D is unclear. V shed 0 bases and J shed 3 bases, with 14 bases lying between them. The CDR3 length is 16 residues. Looked up from germline, CDR1 is SNHLY and CDR2 is FYNNEI. Here the CDR3 reads CASSEAGAGGHTEAFF. CDR3 coding DNA: TGTGCCAGCAGTGAAGCTGGTGCGGGAGGGCACACTGAAGCTTTCTTT.

This clone has just a few counts. This chain connects TRBV5-4 to TRBJ2-2; D not certain. Trimming left V 2 bases short and J 1 base short, with 6 bases between. Germline assignment: CDR1 SGHNT and CDR2 YYREEE (reference sequence). CDR3 length equals 14 residues. CDR3 in DNA: TGTGCCAGCAGCTTTAGAGAGAACACCGGGGAGCTGTTTTTT. It yields the protein CASSFRENTGELFF. The full variable domain, its missing parts supplied by reference TRBV5-4 and TRBJ2-2, is ETGVTQSPTHLIKTRGQQVTLRCSSQSGHNTVSWYQQALGQGPQFIFQYYREEENGRGNFPPRFSGLQFPNYSSELNVNALELDDSALYLCASSFRENTGELFFGEGSRLTVL.

The V and J genes are TRBV11-2 and TRBJ2-7, with TRBD1 matching 7 bases. With 3 bases clipped from V and 5 bases from J, the junction kept 1 base outside the gene matches. From germline, CDR1 is SGHAT and CDR2 FQNNGV. CDR3 length: 12 residues. The CDR3 nucleotides read TGTGCCAGCAGCTTGACAGGGAACGAGCAGTACTTC. Its protein is CASSLTGNEQYF. The full variable domain, with the rest looked up from reference TRBV11-2 and TRBJ2-7, is EAGVAQSPRYKIIEKRQSVAFWCNPISGHATLYWYQQILGQGPKLLIQFQNNGVVDDSQLPKDRFSAERLKGVDSTLKIQPAKLEDSAVYLCASSLTGNEQYFGPGTRLTVT.

This chain links TRBV3-1 (or the pseudogene TRBV3-2) with TRBJ1-1; tentatively, D is TRBD1 (5 bases). Germline V gene data show CDR1 as LGHDT and CDR2 as YNNKEL (reference sequence). V lost 4 bases, J lost 1 base, and 16 bases lay in between. The length of the CDR3 is 16 residues. CDR3 residues: CASSPRQGNRNTEAFF. CDR3 DNA: TGTGCCAGCAGCCCTCGGCAGGGAAATCGGAACACTGAAGCTTTCTTT.

This rearrangement joins TRBV5-1 to TRBJ2-3; 7 positions agree with TRBD1. The CDR3 consists of 14 residues. In germline, CDR1 is SGHRS, CDR2 YFSETQ. V shed 4 bases and J 4 bases; nucleotides not matched to a gene: 6. CDR3 in DNA: TGCGCCAGCAGCCCCAACAGGGGCCCAGATACGCAGTATTTT. Translated, it gives CASSPNRGPDTQYF.

The chain couples TRBV7-2 to TRBJ2-4, with TRBD1 matching 7 bases. This CDR3 region has 18 residues. V lost 0 bases to trimming and J lost 0 bases; unmatched junction nucleotides: 8. CDR1 is SGHTA, CDR2 FQGNSA, per germline. Here the CDR3 reads CASSLALDRSIAKNIQYF. CDR3 sequence (DNA): TGTGCCAGCAGCTTAGCTCTGGACAGGTCAATAGCCAAAAACATTCAGTACTTC. Complete variable domain (other parts from reference TRBV7-2 and TRBJ2-4): GAGVSQSPSNKVTEKGKDVELRCDPISGHTALYWYRQSLGQGLEFLIYFQGNSAPDKSGLPSDRFSAERTGGSVSTLTIQRTQQEDSAVYLCASSLALDRSIAKNIQYFGAGTRLSVL.

The gene calls are TRBV7-8 and TRBJ2-7, with 9 positions matching TRBD2. Germline CDR1 SGHVS, CDR2 FQNEAQ. This CDR3 has 20 residues. J gave up 0 bases and V 0 bases, and 15 bases lay outside the gene matches. The CDR3 sequence is CASSLADRTSVGHSSYEQYF. The CDR3 region has the DNA TGTGCCAGCAGCTTAGCAGACAGGACTAGCGTAGGACACAGCTCCTACGAGCAGTACTTC.

This clone was detected once. J is TRBJ2-3 and V is TRBV12-3 or TRBV12-4; D may be TRBD2 (5 bases). This CDR3 comprises 13 residues. Trimming took 5 bases from V and 5 from J, leaving 11 bases between them. The CDR3 sequence: CASSAWTGDTQYF. The CDR3 coding sequence is TGTGCCAGCAGTGCTTGGACTGGAGATACGCAGTATTTT.

The rearrangement joins TRBV18 to TRBJ1-2; D possibly corresponds to TRBD1 (5 bases). This CDR3 contains 12 residues. Looked up from germline, CDR1 is KGHSH and CDR2 is LQKENI. V shed 2 bases and J shed 14 bases, with 15 bases lying between them. The CDR3 sequence is CASSPSEGPLTF. CDR3 DNA sequence: TGTGCCAGCTCACCAAGTGAGGGGCCCCTTACCTTC.

The CDR3: CASSLYLGRYF. Here the CDR3 DNA reads TGTGCCAGCAGCCTCTACCTTGGACGGTACTTC. The chain employs TRBV7-8 and TRBJ2-5; no reliable D call. The CDR3 spans 11 residues. Trimming shortened V by 5 bases and J by 13 bases, and 14 bases separated the two germline ends. The germline V gene has CDR1 SGHVS and CDR2 FQNEAQ. The variable domain in full, completed from reference TRBV7-8 and TRBJ2-5, reads GAGVSQSPRYKVAKRGQDVALRCDPISGHVSLFWYQQALGQGPEFLTYFQNEAQLDKSGLPSDRFFAERPEGSVSTLKIQRTQQEDSAVYLCASSLYLGRYFGPGTRLLVL.

This clone has a single count. This chain connects TRBV18 to TRBJ1-1; no definite D call. The V gene lost 6 bases and the J gene lost 1 base, with 15 bases spanning the gap. The CDR3 spans 15 residues. Germline CDR1 is KGHSH and CDR2 is LQKENI. The CDR3 region has the DNA TGTGCCAGCTCTCAATCCTCCACAGCGAACACTGAAGCTTTCTTT. Translation: CASSQSSTANTEAFF.

This clone was picked up a small number of times. J is TRBJ1-3 and V is TRBV9; D gene ambiguous. Germline assignment: CDR1 SGDLS and CDR2 YYNGEE. The CDR3 totals 17 residues. V gave up 2 bases and J gave up 0 bases, with 15 bases separating them. CDR3 nucleotides: TGTGCCAGCAGCGTTCAGGCGGGTGTCAGCTCTGGAAACACCATATATTTT. It is translated as CASSVQAGVSSGNTIYF.